These T cell receptor beta chains were read from a single sample in a study of T cells in Graves' hyperthyroidism and ophthalmopathy. Using its own MiXCR run on the multiplex PCR reads, TCRdb lists one record per CDR3 protein. This sample has approximately 740,000 distinct CDR3 sequences, with around 15% found just once. Sequencing was done on a sample of blood. Receptors were obtained from a woman between 18 and 30 years old with Graves' hyperthyroidism. CDR3s leave out the opening cysteine and the closing phenylalanine or tryptophan.

>TRBJ1-3|TRBV30
AWSMTGTGNTIY
>TRBJ2-7|TRBV4-3
ASSQWAGYEQY
>TRBJ1-1|TRBV10-3
AISATGQALTEAF
>TRBJ2-7|TRBV27
ASSFQGFRTYEQY
>TRBJ1-1|TRBV7-2
ASSFLGKAEAF
>TRBJ1-2|TRBV3-1
ASRGQGRNSNYGYT
>TRBJ1-6|TRBV3-1
ASSRAGVDSPLH
>TRBJ2-1|TRBV11-2
ASSLGLAIYNEQF
>TRBJ1-1|TRBV28
ASRGQGASGTEAF
>TRBJ2-5|TRBV7-2
ASTERGQETQY
>TRBJ2-7|TRBV29-1
SVRDSGGGTYEQY
>TRBJ1-5|TRBV2
ASRETGFYFNQPQH
>TRBJ2-1|TRBV20-1
SASRENEQF
>TRBJ1-2|TRBV4-2
ASSQGLRSNYGYT
>TRBJ2-3|TRBV20-1
SARPAGAGTDTQY
>TRBJ1-3|TRBV6-1
ASSGSDWSGNTIY
>TRBJ2-5|TRBV7-9
ASRPGVTLAIVPQY
>TRBJ2-1|TRBV7-9
ASSPGTFEQF
>TRBJ2-3|TRBV7-9
ASSKTSGRSLGTDTQY
>TRBJ1-1|TRBV11-2
ASSIQVGAF
>TRBJ1-3|TRBV29-1
SVRPSSGNTIY
>TRBJ2-1|TRBV4-1
ASSQGLAGVDNEQF
>TRBJ2-7|TRBV20-1
SAPSPVREQY
>TRBJ2-7|TRBV4-1
ASSQALHYEQC
>TRBJ1-4|TRBV4-3
ASSQASGTINEKLF
>TRBJ1-1|TRBV3-1
ASSPGSKGSEAF
>TRBJ2-7|TRBV7-2
ASSLATSGRTNEQY
>TRBJ1-2|TRBV6-1
ASSPIGGEWSGYT
>TRBJ2-7|TRBV10-3
AITGQGNNEQY
>TRBJ2-7|TRBV10-2
ASKDGPYSYEQY
>TRBJ1-1|TRBV7-6
ASSPGTGGHTEAF
>TRBJ2-3|TRBV9
ASSVGLAEPRDTQY
>TRBJ1-4|TRBV3-1
ASSPPHRREKLF
>TRBJ1-1|TRBV7-2
ASSLGDRMNTEAF
>TRBJ2-3|TRBV13
ASSSRGSDTQY
>TRBJ2-2|TRBV20-1
SARHTGELF
>TRBJ2-1|TRBV6-2/TRBV6-3
AIQSGTLSVNEQF
>TRBJ2-7|TRBV20-1
SAAGTSYHEQY
>TRBJ1-2|TRBV2
ASSDAKDIYGYT
>TRBJ1-1|TRBV29-1
SVERGGTEAF
>TRBJ2-2|TRBV19
ASSTEEGTGIGGELF
>TRBJ1-6|TRBV2
ASRGQGGSYNSPLH
>TRBJ1-1|TRBV29-1
SVESSWTEAF
>TRBJ2-7|TRBV10-3
AISESVANGVSRSYEQY
>TRBJ2-1|TRBV18
ASSPQLGGEQF
>TRBJ2-4|TRBV4-1
ASSQDSGNIQY
>TRBJ1-1|TRBV27
ASSLWATANTEAF
>TRBJ2-2|TRBV28
ASSPGGGRNTGELF
>TRBJ2-1|TRBV3-1
ASSRSAGNEQF
>TRBJ2-7|TRBV5-5
ASSFGRTGYYEQY